This TCR beta chain was captured by sequencing in a study of PD-L1 blockade in urothelial cancer. On the study more broadly: Atezolizumab therapy began for patients in 2014, dosed at 1,200 mg intravenously every 3 weeks. From 0 to 3 prior chemotherapy regimens had been given to the patients.

Per the germline V gene, CDR1 is SGDLS and CDR2 is YYNGEE. This CDR3 region has 15 residues. V was pared by 0 bases and J by 4 bases, with 3 bases of the junction left unmatched. Time point noted: pretreatment peripheral blood. Data came from immunoSEQ multiplex PCR; TCRdb stores just in-frame clones and leaves some out. The table records 70,000 to 90,000 clones, over 75% of them present only once. The genes are TRBV9 and TRBJ2-3; 9 nucleotides match TRBD2. The starting material was PBMCs, obtained around atezolizumab (anti-PD-L1) treatment. This clonotype originated in a man in his 60s with urothelial cancer. CDR3 sequence: CASSVGGGAADTQYF. The CDR3 DNA is TGTGCCAGCAGCGTAGGCGGGGGGGCCGCAGATACGCAGTATTTT. Using reference TRBV9 and TRBJ2-3 for the parts outside the CDR3, the full variable domain is DSGVTQTPKHLITATGQRVTLRCSPRSGDLSVYWYQQSLDQGLQFLIQYYNGEERAKGNILERFSAQQFPDLHSELNLSSLELGDSALYFCASSVGGGAADTQYFGPGTRLTVL.